These 17 T cell receptor beta chains were sequenced from one sample in a study of shared clonotypes between healthy human individuals. Method: immunoSEQ multiplex PCR; TCRdb's copy keeps in-frame clones and lacks some. The sample records a few million clones, almost 96% being singletons. The sample taken for sequencing was naive CD4+ T cells sorted from blood. The subset denotes: CD45RA+ positively selected. The receptor set was obtained from a man aged 18 to 30 in good health.

The chain uses TRBV7-9 and TRBJ2-3; 9 bases match TRBD2. The CDR3 spans 17 residues. Germline assignment: CDR1 SEHNR and CDR2 FQNEAQ (reference sequence). V lost 0 bases to trimming and J lost 3 bases; unmatched junction nucleotides: 7. CDR3 sequence: CASSLALTSGPTDTQYF. The CDR3 DNA follows: TGTGCCAGCAGCTTAGCCCTTACTAGCGGGCCGACAGATACGCAGTATTTT.

Worth noting for this clone: The sample holds other DNA sequences that translate to the same CDR3. The rearrangement joins TRBV20-1 to TRBJ2-1; no firm D call. This CDR3 comprises 10 residues. Looked up from germline, CDR1 is DFQATT and CDR2 is SNEGSKA (reference sequence). Trimming shortened V by 4 bases and J by 7 bases, and 5 bases separated the two germline ends. The DNA for the CDR3 is TGCAGTGCTACGGCGAATGAGCAGTTCTTC. It codes for CSATANEQFF.

The chain uses TRBV19 and TRBJ1-6; no reliable D call. CDR1 and CDR2 (germline): LNHDA, SQIVND (reference sequence). V was cut by 3 bases and J by 8 bases, with 8 bases left in between. The CDR3 has 13 amino acids. CDR3 sequence (DNA): TGTGCCAGTAGTATCTACCGATATTCACCCCTCCACTTT. Translation: CASSIYRYSPLHF.

The chain uses TRBV6-5 and TRBJ2-5; 11 bases line up with TRBD1. The germline V gene has CDR1 MNHEY and CDR2 SVGAGI. J lost 4 bases, V lost 8 bases, and 9 bases had no gene match. The CDR3 is 15 amino acids. CDR3 sequence reads: CASSGGTGGRETQYF. Here the CDR3 DNA reads TGTGCCAGCTCCGGTGGGACAGGGGGTCGAGAGACCCAGTACTTC.

The chain links TRBV7-9 to TRBJ2-7, with D perhaps matching TRBD1 (5 bases). This CDR3 has 14 residues. Looked up from germline, CDR1 is SEHNR and CDR2 is FQNEAQ (reference sequence). The ends were cut back, 5 bases at V and 5 bases at J, with 16 bases in the middle. The CDR3 is CASSQDTARDEQYF. In DNA form, the CDR3 reads TGTGCCAGCAGCCAGGACACTGCCAGGGACGAGCAGTACTTC.

In this sample, this clone turned up once. The J gene is TRBJ1-2, the V gene TRBV6-5; 7 nucleotides line up with TRBD1. Germline CDR1 and CDR2: MNHEY and SVGAGI. J gave up 1 base and V 10 bases, and 3 bases lay outside the gene matches. CDR3 size: 12 residues. CDR3 in amino acids: CATTGDNYGYTF. Here the CDR3 DNA reads TGTGCCACCACAGGGGATAACTATGGCTACACCTTC.

The genes are TRBV11-2 and TRBJ2-7; D may be TRBD1 or TRBD2 (6 bases each). V lost 0 bases and J lost 1, with 10 bases in between. The germline gives CDR1 SGHAT, CDR2 FQNNGV. The CDR3 runs to 15 residues. The CDR3, as DNA: TGTGCCAGCAGCTTAGAAGGGGGGATATCCTACGAGCAGTACTTC. It encodes CASSLEGGISYEQYF.

Details on this clone: Other DNA sequences in this specimen translate into the identical CDR3. The chain joins TRBV18 to TRBJ2-5; TRBD2 matches at 7 bases. The V gene's germline CDR1 is KGHSH and CDR2 LQKENI. V was pared by 3 bases and J by 4 bases, with 2 bases of the junction left unmatched. The CDR3 is 13 residues long. For the CDR3, the DNA is TGTGCCAGCTCACCGGGACTAAGAGAGACCCAGTACTTC. Its protein is CASSPGLRETQYF.

The chain uses TRBV18 and TRBJ1-1; no firm D call. Per the germline V gene, CDR1 is KGHSH and CDR2 is LQKENI. V lost 6 bases to trimming and J lost 3 bases, with 11 bases between them. CDR3 size: 13 residues. CDR3 residues: CASSLKADTEAFF. Here the CDR3 DNA reads TGTGCCAGCTCCCTCAAGGCGGACACTGAAGCTTTCTTT. The whole variable domain, filled in from reference TRBV18 and TRBJ1-1, reads NAGVMQNPRHLVRRRGQEARLRCSPMKGHSHVYWYRQLPEEGLKFMVYLQKENIIDESGMPKERFSAEFPKEGPSILRIQQVVRGDSAAYFCASSLKADTEAFFGQGTRLTVV.

This chain links TRBV5-1 with TRBJ2-1; D is perhaps TRBD1 (8 bases). CDR1 is SGHRS and CDR2 is YFSETQ in the germline V gene. CDR3 length: 16 amino acids. The V end lost 7 bases, the J end lost 8 bases, and 25 bases lay between the germline ends. CDR3 DNA sequence: TGCGCCAGCCAACAGGGGGGGACCACCCCGGGGGATGAGCAGTTCTTC. Its protein product is CASQQGGTTPGDEQFF.

The chain links TRBV7-9 to TRBJ1-2; D unclear. V gave up 3 bases and J gave up 3 bases, with 8 bases separating them. CDR3 size: 13 residues. CDR1 SEHNR and CDR2 FQNEAQ come from the germline V gene (reference sequence). DNA for the CDR3: TGTGCCAGCAGCTTGGATGTGGACTATGGCTACACCTTC. Encoded protein: CASSLDVDYGYTF.

This clone was seen a single time. The chain has TRBV5-1 and TRBJ2-3; D remains ambiguous. The V gene lost 0 bases and the J gene lost 1 base, with 6 bases spanning the gap. Germline V CDR1 and CDR2: SGHRS, YFSETQ. This CDR3 spans 14 amino acids. The CDR3 loop is CASSLGVGTDTQYF. DNA for the CDR3: TGCGCCAGCAGCTTGGGGGTCGGCACAGATACGCAGTATTTT.

The chain links TRBV4-1 to TRBJ2-6; D gene unclear. Trimming removed 1 base from V and 0 bases from J, with 4 bases in between. Germline V gene sequence: CDR1 MGHRA, CDR2 YSYEKL. The CDR3 length is 15 residues. The CDR3 coding sequence is TGCGCCAGCAGCCAAGGTCTCTCTGGGGCCAACGTCCTGACTTTC. Amino acids: CASSQGLSGANVLTF.

Turning to this clone: Other DNA variants within this sample encode the same CDR3. J is TRBJ2-7 and V is TRBV5-1; 8 bases agree with TRBD1. Germline V gene data show CDR1 as SGHRS and CDR2 as YFSETQ. Trimming took 4 bases from V and 2 from J; bases not matched to a gene: 2. The CDR3 extends over 13 amino acids. The CDR3 DNA follows: TGCGCCAGCAGCATACAGGGGGCCTACGAGCAGTACTTC. As protein: CASSIQGAYEQYF.

The chain recombines TRBV5-1 with TRBJ2-1; 7 nucleotides line up with TRBD2. The CDR3 length is 15 residues. V lost 4 bases and J lost 0; bases outside the gene matches: 4. CDR1 SGHRS and CDR2 YFSETQ come from the germline V gene. The CDR3 here is CASSQSGASYNEQFF. CDR3 in DNA: TGCGCCAGCAGCCAGAGCGGGGCCTCCTACAATGAGCAGTTCTTC.

The gene calls are TRBV15 and TRBJ1-1, with D uncertain. The V end lost 1 base, the J end lost 0 bases, and 12 bases lay between the germline ends. The CDR3 extends over 16 amino acids. Per germline, CDR1 LNHNV and CDR2 YYDKDF (reference sequence). The CDR3 DNA sequence: TGTGCCACCAGCAGAGTCACAGTAAACTTGAACACTGAAGCTTTCTTT. It translates to CATSRVTVNLNTEAFF.

CDR3 sequence (DNA): TGTGCCAGCAATTTCCAGGGGCGGAATCAGCCCCAGCATTTT. Its translation: CASNFQGRNQPQHF. J is TRBJ1-5 and V is TRBV6-1; D may be TRBD1 (6 bases). V gave up 7 bases and J gave up 4 bases, with 14 bases separating them. The CDR3 has 14 residues. From germline, CDR1 is MNHNS and CDR2 SASEGT.